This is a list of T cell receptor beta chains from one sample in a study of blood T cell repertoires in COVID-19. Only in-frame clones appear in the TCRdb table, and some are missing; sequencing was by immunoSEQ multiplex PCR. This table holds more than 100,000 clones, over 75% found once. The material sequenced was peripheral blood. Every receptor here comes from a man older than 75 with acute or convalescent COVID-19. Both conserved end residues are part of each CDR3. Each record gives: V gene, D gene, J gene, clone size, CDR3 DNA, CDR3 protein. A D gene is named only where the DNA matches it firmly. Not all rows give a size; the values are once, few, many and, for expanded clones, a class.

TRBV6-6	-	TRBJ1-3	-	TGTGCCAGCGGGCTGTCAGGAAACACCATATATTTT	CASGLSGNTIYF
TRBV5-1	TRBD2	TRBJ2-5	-	TGCGCCAGCAGCGTCGGGACTAGCGGCCAAGAGACCCAGTACTTC	CASSVGTSGQETQYF
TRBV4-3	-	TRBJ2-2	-	TGCGCCAGCAGCCTTATCCCCATGGACTCCGGGGAGCTGTTTTTT	CASSLIPMDSGELFF
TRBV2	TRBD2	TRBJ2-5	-	TGTGCCAACCGCCTCGGACTAGCGGGGGGTGAGACCCAGTACTTC	CANRLGLAGGETQYF
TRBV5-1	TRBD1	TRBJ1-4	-	TGCGCCAGCAGCGTGGACAGGGCCGAGAATGAAAAACTGTTTTTT	CASSVDRAENEKLFF
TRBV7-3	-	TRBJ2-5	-	TGTGCCAGCAGCCGTCTAGCACAAGAGACCCAGTACTTC	CASSRLAQETQYF
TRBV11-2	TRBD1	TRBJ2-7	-	TGTGCCAGCAGCTTAGCCGGGACAGGGGGATCCTACGAGCAGTACTTC	CASSLAGTGGSYEQYF
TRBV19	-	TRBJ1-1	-	TGTGCCAGTAGTCCAGGGGACGTCGTCACTGAAGCTTTCTTT	CASSPGDVVTEAFF
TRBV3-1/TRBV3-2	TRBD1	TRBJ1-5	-	TGTGCCAGCAGTACCCAGGGGGGCAATCAGCCCCAGCATTTT	CASSTQGGNQPQHF
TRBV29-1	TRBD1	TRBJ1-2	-	TGCAGCGTTGAACAGGGGGGACCAGGCTACACCTTC	CSVEQGGPGYTF
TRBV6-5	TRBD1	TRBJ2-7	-	TGTGCCAGCAGCTACCGGGACAGGGGAATCTACGAGCAGTACTTC	CASSYRDRGIYEQYF
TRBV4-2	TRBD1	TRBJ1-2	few	TGTGCCAGCAGCCTAGACTTTACAGGGGGTTTTTATGGCTACACCTTC	CASSLDFTGGFYGYTF
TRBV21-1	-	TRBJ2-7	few	TGTGCCAGCAGCAAAGCGCGTAGGAGGGGAATCGACGAGCAGTACTTC	CASSKARRRGIDEQYF
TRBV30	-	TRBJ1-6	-	TGTGCCTGGATGAGAGTATATAATTCACCCCTCCACTTT	CAWMRVYNSPLHF
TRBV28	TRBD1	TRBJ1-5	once	TGTGCCAGCAGCTGGACAGGGGTGGGCGTTAGCAATCAGCCCCAGCATTTT	CASSWTGVGVSNQPQHF
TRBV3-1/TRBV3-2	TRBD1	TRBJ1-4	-	TGTGCCAGCAGCCAGGGCAGGGGGAATGAAAAACTGTTTTTT	CASSQGRGNEKLFF
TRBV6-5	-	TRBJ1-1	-	TGTGCCAGCACCACTGGGGGGACTTCGGGAGCTTTCTTT	CASTTGGTSGAFF
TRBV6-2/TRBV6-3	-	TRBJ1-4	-	TGTGCCAGCAGTTACTTCGGCGGGAATGAAAAACTGTTTTTT	CASSYFGGNEKLFF
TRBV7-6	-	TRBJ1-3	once	TGTGCCAGCAGCTTGTTCAGGGCGGGAAACACCATATATTTT	CASSLFRAGNTIYF
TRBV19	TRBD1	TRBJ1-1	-	TGTGCCAGTAGTATAGGCCCCGGAGGGGGCGGCACTGAAGCTTTCTTT	CASSIGPGGGGTEAFF
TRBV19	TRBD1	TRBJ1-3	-	TGTGCCAGTAGTTTGGACAGGGTCCTTGGAAACACCATATATTTT	CASSLDRVLGNTIYF
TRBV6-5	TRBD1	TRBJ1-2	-	TGTGCCAGCAGTTCCACTACAGGGGGACGCTATGGCTACACCTTC	CASSSTTGGRYGYTF
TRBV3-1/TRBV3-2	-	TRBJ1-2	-	TGTGCCAGCAGCCTCGGGCCGACTACCTCTAAAAGCTATGGCTACACCTTC	CASSLGPTTSKSYGYTF
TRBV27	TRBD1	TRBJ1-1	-	TGTGCCAGCAGTTTGGACAGGGGAAAAGCTTTCTTT	CASSLDRGKAFF
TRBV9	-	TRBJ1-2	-	TGTGCCAGCAGCCCGGGACTTCCCAACTATGGCTACACCTTC	CASSPGLPNYGYTF
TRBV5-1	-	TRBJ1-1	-	TGCGCCAGCAGCTTGCGCCGGGAAGAGAAAGCTTTCTTT	CASSLRREEKAFF
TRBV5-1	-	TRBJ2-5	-	TGCGCCAGCAGCGAGGGACTCGCTCCTGCCCAAGAGACCCAGTACTTC	CASSEGLAPAQETQYF
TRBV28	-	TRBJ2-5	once	TGTGCCAGCAGTTTAATTTCTGCAGGGTCGAAGACCCAGTACTTC	CASSLISAGSKTQYF
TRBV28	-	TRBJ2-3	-	TGTGCCAGCAGTTTGGGCCTGAGCACAGATACGCAGTATTTT	CASSLGLSTDTQYF
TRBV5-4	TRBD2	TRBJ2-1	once	TGTGCCAGCAGCTTCACTAGCGGTGGCAACAATGAGCAGTTCTTC	CASSFTSGGNNEQFF
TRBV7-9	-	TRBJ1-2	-	TGTGCCAGCAGAGACCCAGGGTCTAACTATGGCTACACCTTC	CASRDPGSNYGYTF
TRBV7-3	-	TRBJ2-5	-	TGTGCCAGCAGCTTAATGGGCACCCAAGAGACCCAGTACTTC	CASSLMGTQETQYF
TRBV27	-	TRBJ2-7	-	TGTGCCAGCAGTCCCCTATCCCTCGGCTCCTACGAGCAGTACTTC	CASSPLSLGSYEQYF
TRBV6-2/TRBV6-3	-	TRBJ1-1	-	TGTGCCAGCAGTTACCTGCGGAACACTGAAGCTTTCTTT	CASSYLRNTEAFF
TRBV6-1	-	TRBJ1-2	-	TGTGCCAGCAGTGAGGGGGCAGGCCCTTGGTATGGCTACACCTTC	CASSEGAGPWYGYTF
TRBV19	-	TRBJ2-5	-	TGTGCCAGTAGTTCTACAACAGGACGACTGGGGGAGACCCAGTACTTC	CASSSTTGRLGETQYF
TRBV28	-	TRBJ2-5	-	TGTGCCAGCAGGCACCATAGCCAAGAGACCCAGTACTTC	CASRHHSQETQYF
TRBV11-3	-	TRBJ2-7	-	TGTGCCAGCAGCTTAGATCAGGTCAGCGAGCAGTACTTC	CASSLDQVSEQYF
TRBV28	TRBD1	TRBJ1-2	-	TGTGCCAGCAGTGTGACAGGGAACTATGGCTACACCTTC	CASSVTGNYGYTF
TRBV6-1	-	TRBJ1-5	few	TGTGCCAGCAGTGGAGTGACAGGACGTAGCAATCAGCCCCAGCATTTT	CASSGVTGRSNQPQHF
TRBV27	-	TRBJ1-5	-	TGTGCCACCGCGGAAAATGGGAGCAATCAGCCCCAGCATTTT	CATAENGSNQPQHF
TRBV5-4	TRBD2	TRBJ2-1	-	TGTGCCAGCAGCCCGAACGCGGGACTAGAACGTGAGCAGTTCTTC	CASSPNAGLEREQFF
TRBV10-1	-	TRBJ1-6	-	-	CASSVPPIYTKSSYNSPLHF
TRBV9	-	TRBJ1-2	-	TGTGCCAGCAGCGTAGTGTCAGGGATTGGCTACACCTTC	CASSVVSGIGYTF
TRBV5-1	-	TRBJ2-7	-	TGCGCCAGCAGCCCCGGGGACTCCTACGAGCAGTACTTC	CASSPGDSYEQYF
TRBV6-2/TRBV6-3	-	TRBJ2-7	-	TGTGCCAGCAGTTACGCGGCCGAGCAGTACTTC	CASSYAAEQYF
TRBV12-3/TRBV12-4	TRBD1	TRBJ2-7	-	TGTGCCAGCAGGCCACAGGGGGACTACGAGCAGTACTTC	CASRPQGDYEQYF
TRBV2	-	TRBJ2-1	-	TGTGCCAGCAGTGAGTTTGGCAGCAATGAGCAGTTCTTC	CASSEFGSNEQFF
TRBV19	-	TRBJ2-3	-	TGTGCCAGTTCCGACAGAGCAACTAGCACAGATACGCAGTATTTT	CASSDRATSTDTQYF
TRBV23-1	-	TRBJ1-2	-	TGCGCCAGCAGTCAAGGCCAGTCCTTCTTCAACTATGGCTACACCTTC	CASSQGQSFFNYGYTF
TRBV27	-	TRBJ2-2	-	TGTGCCAGCAGTTCTCTGGCAGCGGGCACCGGGGAGCTGTTTTTT	CASSSLAAGTGELFF
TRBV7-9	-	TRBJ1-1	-	TGTGCCAGCAGCTTAGCAGCAGGGCTGGCTGAAGCTTTCTTT	CASSLAAGLAEAFF
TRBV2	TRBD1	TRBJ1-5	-	TGTGCCAGCCAGGGACAGGGGTATGAGCCCCAGCATTTT	CASQGQGYEPQHF
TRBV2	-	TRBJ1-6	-	TGTGCCAGCACCATCGAGGCAGGGCGATCACCCCTCCACTTT	CASTIEAGRSPLHF
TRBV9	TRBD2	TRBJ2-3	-	TGTGCCAGCAGCGCTCTGGGAACTAGCGGTGATACGCAGTATTTT	CASSALGTSGDTQYF
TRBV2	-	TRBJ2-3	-	TGTGCCAGCAGACAGGGAGAGGCAGATACGCAGTATTTT	CASRQGEADTQYF
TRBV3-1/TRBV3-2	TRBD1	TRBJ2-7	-	TGTGCCAGCAGCCTCGGACAGGTCGGCACCTACGAGCAGTACTTC	CASSLGQVGTYEQYF
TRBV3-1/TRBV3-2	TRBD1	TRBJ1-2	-	TGTACCAGCAGCCACGCGGACAGGGCCCTCTATGGCTACACCTTC	CTSSHADRALYGYTF
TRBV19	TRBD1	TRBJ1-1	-	TGTGCCAGTAGTATACAGGGGGTTTCGAGGGCTGAAGCTTTCTTT	CASSIQGVSRAEAFF
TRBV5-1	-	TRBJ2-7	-	TGCGCCAGCAGCTTGGAACAGAGCAACGAGCAGTACTTC	CASSLEQSNEQYF